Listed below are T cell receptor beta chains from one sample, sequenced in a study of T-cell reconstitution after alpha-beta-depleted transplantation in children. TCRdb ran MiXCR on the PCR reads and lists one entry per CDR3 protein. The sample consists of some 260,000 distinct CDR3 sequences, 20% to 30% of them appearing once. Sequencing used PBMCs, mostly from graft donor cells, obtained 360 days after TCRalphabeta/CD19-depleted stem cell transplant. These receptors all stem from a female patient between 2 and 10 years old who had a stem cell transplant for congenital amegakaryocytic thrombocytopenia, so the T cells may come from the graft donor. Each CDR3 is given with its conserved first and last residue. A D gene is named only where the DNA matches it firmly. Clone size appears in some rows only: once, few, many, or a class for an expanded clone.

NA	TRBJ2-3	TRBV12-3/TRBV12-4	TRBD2	CASSSGLAGGHFTDTQYF	TGTGCCAGCAGTTCAGGACTAGCGGGGGGGCACTTCACAGATACGCAGTATTTT
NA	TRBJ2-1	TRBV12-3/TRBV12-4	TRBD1	CASSPDRANEQFF	TGTGCCAGCAGCCCGGACAGGGCCAATGAGCAGTTCTTC
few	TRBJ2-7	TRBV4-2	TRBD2	CASSQRIGGGYEQYF	TGTGCCAGCAGCCAAAGAATTGGGGGGGGCTACGAGCAGTACTTC
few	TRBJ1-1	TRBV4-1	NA	CASSQRTSYTEAFF	TGCGCCAGCAGCCAGAGAACAAGTTACACTGAAGCTTTCTTT
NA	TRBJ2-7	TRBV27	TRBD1	CASSQKPALFGTGSFYEQYF	TGTGCCAGCAGTCAGAAACCCGCACTATTCGGGACAGGGAGTTTCTACGAGCAGTACTTC
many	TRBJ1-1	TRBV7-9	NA	CASSLVRFGTEAFF	TGTGCCAGCAGCTTAGTGCGATTTGGGACAGAAGCTTTCTTT
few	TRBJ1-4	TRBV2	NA	CASERQFNEKLFF	TGTGCCAGTGAAAGACAGTTTAATGAAAAACTGTTTTTT
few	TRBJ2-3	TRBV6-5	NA	CASSYKDKGLTDTQYF	TGTGCCAGCAGTTATAAGGATAAGGGGTTGACAGATACGCAGTATTTT
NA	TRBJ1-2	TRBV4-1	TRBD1	CASSQPGQKNYGYTF	TGCGCCAGCAGCCAACCGGGACAGAAAAACTATGGCTACACCTTC
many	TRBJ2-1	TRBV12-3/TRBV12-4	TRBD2	CASRGSGSRNEQFF	TGTGCCAGCAGGGGTAGCGGGAGCAGGAATGAGCAGTTCTTC
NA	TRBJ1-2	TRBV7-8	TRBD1	CASSSLGGPYGYTF	TGTGCCAGCAGCTCGCTAGGGGGCCCCTATGGCTACACCTTC
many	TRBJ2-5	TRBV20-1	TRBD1	CSAREDRRETQYF	TGCAGTGCTAGAGAGGACAGGAGGGAGACCCAGTACTTC
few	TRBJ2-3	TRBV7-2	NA	CASSLQVGSGTDTQYF	TGTGCCAGCAGCTTACAAGTCGGTAGCGGCACAGATACGCAGTATTTT
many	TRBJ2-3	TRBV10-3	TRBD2	CAIREVLAGGSKRDTQYF	TGTGCCATCAGGGAGGTCCTAGCGGGAGGATCAAAAAGGGATACGCAGTATTTT
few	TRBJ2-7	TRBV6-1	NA	CASSLRDTVPYEQYF	TGTGCCAGCAGCCTCCGGGATACTGTCCCCTACGAGCAGTACTTC
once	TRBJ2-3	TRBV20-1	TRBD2	CSADGLAGGITDTQYF	TGCAGTGCTGATGGACTAGCGGGGGGAATCACAGATACGCAGTATTTT
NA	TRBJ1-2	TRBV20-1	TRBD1	CSANGWDRVTTNYGYTF	TGCAGTGCCAACGGGTGGGACAGGGTCACTACTAACTATGGCTACACCTTC
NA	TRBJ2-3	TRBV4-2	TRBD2	CASSPLLAGETDTQYF	TGTGCCAGCAGCCCATTACTAGCGGGAGAGACAGATACGCAGTATTTT
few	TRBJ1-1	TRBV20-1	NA	CSASEGGNTEAFF	TGCAGTGCTAGTGAGGGAGGGAACACTGAAGCTTTCTTT
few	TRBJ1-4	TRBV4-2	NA	CASSLVRVDNEKLFF	TGTGCCAGCAGCCTGGTCAGGGTCGATAATGAAAAACTGTTTTTT
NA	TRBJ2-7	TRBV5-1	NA	CASSSVPGDYEQYF	TGCGCCAGCAGCTCCGTGCCGGGAGACTACGAGCAGTACTTC
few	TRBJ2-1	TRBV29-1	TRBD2	CSVERGLGSYNEQFF	TGCAGCGTTGAAAGAGGACTAGGCTCCTACAATGAGCAGTTCTTC
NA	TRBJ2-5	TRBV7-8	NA	CASSLMQETQYF	TGTGCCAGCAGCTTGATGCAAGAGACCCAGTACTTC
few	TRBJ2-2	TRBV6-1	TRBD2	CASSGWTSAVGELFF	TGTGCCAGCAGTGGATGGACTAGCGCGGTCGGGGAGCTGTTTTTT
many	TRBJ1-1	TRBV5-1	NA	CASSPDINTEAFF	TGCGCCAGCAGCCCGGACATTAACACTGAAGCTTTCTTT
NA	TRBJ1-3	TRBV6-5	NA	CASSYSGAGGNTIYF	TGTGCCAGCAGTTACTCAGGCGCCGGGGGGAACACCATATATTTT
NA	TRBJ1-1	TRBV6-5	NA	CASSYATGSTEAFF	TGTGCCAGCAGTTACGCCACAGGGAGCACTGAAGCTTTCTTT
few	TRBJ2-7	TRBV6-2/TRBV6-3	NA	CASRGTGPRSYEQYF	TGTGCCAGCAGGGGAACAGGCCCCCGCTCCTACGAGCAGTACTTC